Presented here are 10 T cell receptor beta chains from one specimen sequenced in a study of blood T cell repertoires in COVID-19. Here immunoSEQ multiplex PCR was the method, and the copy in TCRdb shows in-frame clones only, minus some. The sample shows some 180,000 clones, 60% to 85% of them seen only once. The sample consisted of peripheral blood. The receptors originated from a woman in her forties or fifties with active or convalescent COVID-19.

The table lists this clone with a count of one. The chain carries TRBV6-2 or TRBV6-3 and TRBJ2-2; 8 bases are a match to TRBD2. Looked up from germline, CDR1 is MNHEY and CDR2 is SVGEGT. Trimming cost V 0 bases and J 0 bases; bases outside gene matches: 6. This CDR3 has 18 residues. The CDR3 region is CASSYSERGTANTGELFF. The CDR3 DNA is TGTGCCAGCAGTTACTCGGAGCGGGGGACCGCGAACACCGGGGAGCTGTTTTTT.

The chain uses TRBV29-1 and TRBJ2-6; 9 nucleotides agree with TRBD2. Per the germline V gene, CDR1 is SQVTM and CDR2 is ANQGSEA. This CDR3 has 15 residues. The J segment lost 1 base and the V segment lost 4 bases, leaving 2 bases of the junction unmatched. The CDR3 DNA is TGCAGCGTTGGTAGCGGGAGATCTGGGGCCAACGTCCTGACTTTC. This sequence encodes CSVGSGRSGANVLTF.

This chain connects TRBV16 to TRBJ1-2; a weak D match, TRBD1 (6 bases). Germline V gives CDR1 KGHSY, CDR2 FQNENV. This CDR3 spans 15 amino acids. V gave up 6 bases and J gave up 7 bases, with 21 bases separating them. This CDR3 reads CASSSLTGQSSGYTF. DNA for the CDR3: TGTGCCAGCAGTTCTTTAACGGGACAATCTAGTGGCTACACCTTC.

This clone has only a few counts. The V call is TRBV7-2, the J call TRBJ1-6; weak D call: TRBD1 (5 bases). The V gene's germline CDR1 is SGHTA and CDR2 FQGNSA. The CDR3 extends over 17 amino acids. The V end was cut by 1 base, the J end by 9 bases, with 19 bases between. The CDR3 DNA reads TGTGCCAGCAGCTTAGGGGGCCCGCTTCTCAGAAGTTCACCCCTCCACTTT. This gives the protein CASSLGGPLLRSSPLHF.

The chain links TRBV5-8 to TRBJ1-4; D ambiguous. Germline V gene lookup returns CDR1 SGHTS and CDR2 YDEGEE. The V gene lost 0 bases and the J gene lost 2 bases, with 17 bases spanning the gap. CDR3 size: 18 residues. In nucleotides, the CDR3 is TGTGCCAGCAGCTTGGTTTTACTATCTCAAGGCACTAATGAAAAACTGTTTTTT. This translates into CASSLVLLSQGTNEKLFF. Together with reference TRBV5-8 and TRBJ1-4, the CDR3 gives the full variable domain: EAGVTQSPTHLIKTRGQQATLRCSPISGHTSVYWYQQALGLGLQFLLWYDEGEERNRGNFPPRFSGRQFPNYSSELNVNALELEDSALYLCASSLVLLSQGTNEKLFFGSGTQLSVL.

This chain connects TRBV19 to TRBJ1-6; D remains unclear. Germline CDR1 reads LNHDA; CDR2 reads SQIVND (reference sequence). The ends were cut back, 10 bases at V and 1 base at J, with 11 bases in the middle. CDR3 length: 14 residues. The CDR3 DNA follows: TGTGCCACGGCCGGGGTATCCTATAATTCACCCCTCCACTTT. Its protein is CATAGVSYNSPLHF. Full variable domain (outside the CDR3, taken from reference TRBV19 and TRBJ1-6): DGGITQSPKYLFRKEGQNVTLSCEQNLNHDAMYWYRQDPGQGLRLIYYSQIVNDFQKGDIAEGYSVSREKKESFPLTVTSAQKNPTAFYLCATAGVSYNSPLHFGNGTRLTVT.

V gene TRBV28 combines with J gene TRBJ2-2; 13 positions agree with TRBD2. This CDR3 comprises 18 residues. Trimming at V came to 6 bases and at J to 9 bases, leaving 16 bases not matched to a gene. The V gene's germline CDR1 is MDHEN and CDR2 SYDVKM. The CDR3 DNA is TGTGCCAGCAGCCGCTTCGGACTAGCGGGAGTAAATCGTAGGGAGCTGTTTTTT. It yields the protein CASSRFGLAGVNRRELFF.

The gene calls are TRBV7-2 and TRBJ1-1; D gene uncertain. In germline, CDR1 is SGHTA, CDR2 FQGNSA. This CDR3 contains 14 residues. V was cut by 4 bases and J by 0 bases, with 9 bases left in between. The CDR3 region is CASSSPSVNTEAFF. The CDR3 DNA reads TGTGCCAGCAGCTCCCCTTCTGTGAACACTGAAGCTTTCTTT.

The chain is built from TRBV30 and TRBJ1-2, with D perhaps matching TRBD1 (6 bases). V was shortened by 0 bases and J by 8 bases, with 10 bases between the two germline ends. CDR3 length: 12 amino acids. Germline assignment: CDR1 GTSNPN and CDR2 SVGIG (reference sequence). The CDR3 loop reads CAWSVQGRGYTF. The DNA for the CDR3 is TGTGCCTGGAGTGTACAGGGACGGGGCTACACCTTC.

The V call is TRBV6-2 or TRBV6-3, the J call TRBJ1-3; D is unclear. This CDR3 comprises 15 residues. Trimming removed 4 bases from V and 0 bases from J, with 10 bases in between. Germline V lookup: CDR1 MNHEY, CDR2 SVGEGT. Written as DNA, the CDR3 is TGTGCCAGCAGTTTGGAGGGCCTCTCTGGAAACACCATATATTTT. Its translation: CASSLEGLSGNTIYF.